This T cell receptor beta chain derives from a study of PD-1 blockade in mismatch repair-deficient tumors. Notes on the study in general: Rapid post-treatment expansion, then contraction, generally preceding radiologic response, marked tumor-resident clones.

Details on this clone: Its specificity is unknown.

This CDR3 region has 13 residues. Germline V lookup: CDR1 MDHEN, CDR2 SYDVKM. The V and J ends lost 6 bases and 6 bases respectively, with 14 bases between them. All patients were mismatch repair deficient, assessed by either PCR or immunohistochemistry. Three pembrolizumab responders had their TCRs sequenced. Assay used: immunoSEQ multiplex PCR; TCRdb lists only in-frame clones, some missing. This table has 80,000 to 130,000 clones, 82% appearing once. The source is an adult with mismatch repair-deficient cancer. Source: peripheral blood, taken about 33 weeks after starting pembrolizumab. The chain links TRBV28 to TRBJ2-5, with D perhaps matching TRBD1 (6 bases). Here the CDR3 DNA reads TGTGCCAGCAGCAACCCGCAGGGGAAGACCCAGTACTTC. Translated: CASSNPQGKTQYF.